This T cell receptor beta chain comes out of a study of cytomegalovirus exposure and HLA in healthy donors. The CDR3 is made up of 11 amino acids. Trimming removed 2 bases at V and 7 bases at J, with 7 bases between. Per germline, CDR1 DFQATT and CDR2 SNEGSKA (reference sequence). With 60 Vbeta and 13 Jbeta primers, the PCR was carried out. Assay used: immunoSEQ multiplex PCR; TCRdb lists only in-frame clones, some missing. The sample carries over 95,000 clones, roughly three quarters recorded once. This clone was seen a few times. The sample comprised PBMCs. This receptor was taken from a woman aged 40 to 50 in good health and CMV-seropositive. The rearrangement links TRBV20-1 to TRBJ2-3; D ambiguous. In DNA form, the CDR3 reads TGCAGTGCTAGATTAGTAAATACGCAGTATTTT. Protein product: CSARLVNTQYF.